This TCR beta chain came from a study of cytomegalovirus exposure and HLA in healthy donors. The protocol was immunoSEQ multiplex PCR, while the TCRdb copy is restricted to in-frame clones and leaves out a portion. This table has about 88,000 clones, less than 90% appearing once. The donors were members of the validation cohort comprising over 90 subjects, separate from the approximately 630-subject first cohort. The CDR3 has 16 amino acids. CDR1 is SGHRS and CDR2 is YFSETQ in the germline V gene. After removal of 0 bases from V and 4 bases from J, the junction contained 9 bases not matched to a gene. This clone was counted only a few times.

The specimen was PBMCs. The source is a young woman in good health and CMV-seropositive. This chain joins TRBV5-1 and TRBJ2-5, with 7 bases identical to TRBD1. The chain's CDR3 is CASSLGIEGASETQYF. CDR3 bases: TGCGCCAGCAGCTTGGGGATTGAGGGGGCGTCAGAGACCCAGTACTTC. Using reference TRBV5-1 and TRBJ2-5 for the parts outside the CDR3, the full variable domain is KAGVTQTPRYLIKTRGQQVTLSCSPISGHRSVSWYQQTPGQGLQFLFEYFSETQRNKGNFPGRFSGRQFSNSRSEMNVSTLELGDSALYLCASSLGIEGASETQYFGPGTRLLVL.